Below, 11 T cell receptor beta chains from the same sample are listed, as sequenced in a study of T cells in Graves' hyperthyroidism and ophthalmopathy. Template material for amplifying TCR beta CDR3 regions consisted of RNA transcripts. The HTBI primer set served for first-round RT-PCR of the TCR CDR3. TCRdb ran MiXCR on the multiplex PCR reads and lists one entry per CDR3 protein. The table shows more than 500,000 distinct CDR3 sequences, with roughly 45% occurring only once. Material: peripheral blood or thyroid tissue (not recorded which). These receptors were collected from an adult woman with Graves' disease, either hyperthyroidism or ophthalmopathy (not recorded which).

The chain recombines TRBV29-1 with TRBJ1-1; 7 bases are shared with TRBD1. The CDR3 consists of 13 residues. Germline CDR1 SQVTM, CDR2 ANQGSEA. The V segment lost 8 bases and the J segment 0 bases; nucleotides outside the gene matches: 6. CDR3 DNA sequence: TGCAGCACAAGGGGACAGCTGAACACTGAAGCTTTCTTT. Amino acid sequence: CSTRGQLNTEAFF.

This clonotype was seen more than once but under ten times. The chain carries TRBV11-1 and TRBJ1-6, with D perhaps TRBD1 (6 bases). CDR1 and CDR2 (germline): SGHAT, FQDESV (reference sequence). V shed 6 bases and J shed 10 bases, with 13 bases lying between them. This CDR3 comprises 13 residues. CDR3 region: CASSTWGASPLHF. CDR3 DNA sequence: TGTGCCAGCAGTACCTGGGGGGCCTCACCCCTCCACTTT.

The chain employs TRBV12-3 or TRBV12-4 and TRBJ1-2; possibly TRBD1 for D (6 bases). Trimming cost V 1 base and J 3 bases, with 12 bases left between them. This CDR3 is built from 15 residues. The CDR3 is CASSLGAGADYGYTF. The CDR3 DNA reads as TGTGCCAGCAGTTTAGGTGCGGGGGCGGACTATGGCTACACCTTC.

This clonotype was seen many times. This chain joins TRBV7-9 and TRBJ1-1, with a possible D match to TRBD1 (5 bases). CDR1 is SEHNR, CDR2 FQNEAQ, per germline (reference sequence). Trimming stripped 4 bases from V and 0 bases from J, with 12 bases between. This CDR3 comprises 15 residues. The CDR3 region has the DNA TGTGCCAGCAGCTGGGGGTCGGGATTGAACACTGAAGCTTTCTTT. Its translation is CASSWGSGLNTEAFF. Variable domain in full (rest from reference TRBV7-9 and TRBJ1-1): DTGVSQNPRHKITKRGQNVTFRCDPISEHNRLYWYRQTLGQGPEFLTYFQNEAQLEKSRLLSDRFSAERPKGSFSTLEIQRTEQGDSAMYLCASSWGSGLNTEAFFGQGTRLTVV.

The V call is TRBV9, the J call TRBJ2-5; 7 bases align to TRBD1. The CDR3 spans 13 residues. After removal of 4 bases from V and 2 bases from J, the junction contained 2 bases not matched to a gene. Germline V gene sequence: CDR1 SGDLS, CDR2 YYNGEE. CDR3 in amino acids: CASSTGVQETQYF. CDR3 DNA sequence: TGTGCCAGCAGCACAGGGGTTCAAGAGACCCAGTACTTC.

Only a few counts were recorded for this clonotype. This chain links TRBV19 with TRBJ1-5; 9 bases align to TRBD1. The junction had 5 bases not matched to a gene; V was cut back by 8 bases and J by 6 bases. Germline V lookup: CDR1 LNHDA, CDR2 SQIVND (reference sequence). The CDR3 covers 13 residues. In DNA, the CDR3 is TGTGCCAGTGGAACAGGGGGCGTTCAGCCCCAGCATTTT. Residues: CASGTGGVQPQHF.

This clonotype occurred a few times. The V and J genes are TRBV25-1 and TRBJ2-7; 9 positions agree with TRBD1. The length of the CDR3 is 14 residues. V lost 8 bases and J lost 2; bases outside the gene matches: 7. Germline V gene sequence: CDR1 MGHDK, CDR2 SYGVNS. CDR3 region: CASAAGTGTYEQYF. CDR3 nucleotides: TGTGCCAGCGCGGCCGGGACAGGGACCTACGAGCAGTACTTC.

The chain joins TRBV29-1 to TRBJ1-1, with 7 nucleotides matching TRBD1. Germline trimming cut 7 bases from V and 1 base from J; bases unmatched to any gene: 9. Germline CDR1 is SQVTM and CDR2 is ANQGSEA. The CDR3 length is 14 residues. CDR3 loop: CSAEAGTANTEAFF. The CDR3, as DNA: TGCAGCGCTGAGGCCGGGACAGCGAACACTGAAGCTTTCTTT.

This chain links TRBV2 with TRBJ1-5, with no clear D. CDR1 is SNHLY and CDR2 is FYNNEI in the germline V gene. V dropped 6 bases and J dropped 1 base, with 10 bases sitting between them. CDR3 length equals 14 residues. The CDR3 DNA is TGTGCCAGCAGCCAGGAGTGGAGCAATCAGCCCCAGCATTTT. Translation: CASSQEWSNQPQHF.

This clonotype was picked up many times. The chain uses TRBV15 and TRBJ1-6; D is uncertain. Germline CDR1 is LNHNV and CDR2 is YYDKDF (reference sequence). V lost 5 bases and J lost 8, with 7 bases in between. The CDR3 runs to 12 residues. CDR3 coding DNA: TGTGCCACCAGCGTTCGGGATTCACCCCTCCACTTT. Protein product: CATSVRDSPLHF.

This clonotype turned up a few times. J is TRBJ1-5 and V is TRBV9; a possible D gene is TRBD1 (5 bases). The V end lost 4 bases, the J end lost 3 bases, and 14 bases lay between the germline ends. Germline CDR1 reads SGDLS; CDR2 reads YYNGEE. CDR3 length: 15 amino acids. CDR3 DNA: TGTGCCAGCAGCTTAGATAGGGGAATCAATCAGCCCCAGCATTTT. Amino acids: CASSLDRGINQPQHF.